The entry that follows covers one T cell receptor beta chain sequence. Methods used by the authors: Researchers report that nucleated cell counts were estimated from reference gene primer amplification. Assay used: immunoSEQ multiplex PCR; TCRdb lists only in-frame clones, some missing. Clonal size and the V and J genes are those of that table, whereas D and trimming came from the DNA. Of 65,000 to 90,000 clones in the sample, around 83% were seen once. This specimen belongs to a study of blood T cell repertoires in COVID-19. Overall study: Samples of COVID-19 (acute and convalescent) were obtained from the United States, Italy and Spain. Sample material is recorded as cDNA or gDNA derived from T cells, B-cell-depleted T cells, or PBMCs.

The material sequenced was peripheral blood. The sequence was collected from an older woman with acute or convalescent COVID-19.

As DNA, the CDR3 is TGTGCCAGCTCACCACTCCAAACCGGGACAACAGGCTATGGCTACACCTTC. Its protein product is CASSPLQTGTTGYGYTF. The chain employs TRBV18 and TRBJ1-2, with a tentative D call TRBD1 (6 bases). V was trimmed by 1 base and J by 4 bases, leaving 19 bases between them. The CDR3 extends over 17 amino acids. Germline V gives CDR1 KGHSH, CDR2 LQKENI.